This T cell receptor beta chain was identified in a study of CD8 T cells in ankylosing spondylitis. In the case of this clonotype: What it recognizes is unknown.

Notes on the study in general: Ankylosing spondylitis blood appeared to be characterized by a TCR beta motif of several highly homologous variants.

The germline V gene encodes CDR1 DFQATT and CDR2 SNEGSKA (reference sequence). V gave up 4 bases and J gave up 6 bases, with 13 bases separating them. The CDR3 extends over 12 amino acids. A single record per CDR3 protein comes from TCRdb applying MiXCR to the 5' RACE reads. The sample lists around 300,000 distinct CDR3 sequences; roughly 14% were seen once. The chain uses TRBV20-1 and TRBJ2-7; TRBD2 is a possible D gene (6 bases). Sequenced material: blood, either unsorted or a sorted T cell fraction (not recorded which). The TCR sequence derives from a male donor with ankylosing spondylitis or in good health (not recorded which). CDR3 residues: CSANLLGGEQYF. The CDR3 DNA reads as TGCAGTGCTAATCTCCTGGGGGGCGAGCAGTACTTC.